Each of the 30 T cell receptor beta chains below was sequenced from the same sample in a study of Ad26.COV2.S vaccination and SARS-CoV-2 variants. The repertoire was sequenced with immunoSEQ multiplex PCR; TCRdb's copy has only in-frame clones and lacks some. In the table there are roughly 100,000 clones, roughly 80% of which are singletons. The sample was peripheral blood, taken after recovery from COVID-19. The receptors stem from a human donor who had recovered from COVID-19.

The V gene is TRBV5-1, the J gene TRBJ2-5; 10 bases map to TRBD1. The germline V gene encodes CDR1 SGHRS and CDR2 YFSETQ. After removal of 4 bases from V and 4 bases from J, the junction contained 7 bases not matched to a gene. The CDR3 has 15 amino acids. The CDR3 is CASSTGTGVSETQYF. CDR3 coding DNA: TGCGCCAGCAGCACCGGGACAGGGGTCTCAGAGACCCAGTACTTC.

J is TRBJ1-5 and V is TRBV10-3; tentative D call: TRBD1 (6 bases). Trimming removed 3 bases from V and 5 bases from J, with 11 bases in between. Germline CDR1 ENHRY, CDR2 SYGVKD. The CDR3 is 14 amino acids. The CDR3 DNA reads TGTGCCATCAGTGATGGGGGGCGCGATCAGCCCCAGCATTTT. Protein: CAISDGGRDQPQHF.

The V gene is TRBV3-1 (or the pseudogene TRBV3-2), the J gene TRBJ2-7, with a possible D match to TRBD1 (6 bases). V was shortened by 1 base and J by 6 bases, with 13 bases between the two germline ends. This CDR3 comprises 14 residues. Looked up from germline, CDR1 is LGHDT and CDR2 is YNNKEL (reference sequence). The CDR3 here is CASSQGWGPPEQYF. Here the CDR3 DNA reads TGTGCCAGCAGCCAAGGATGGGGGCCTCCCGAGCAGTACTTC.

The V call is TRBV28, the J call TRBJ2-3; the D gene is possibly TRBD2 (5 bases). CDR3 length: 15 residues. Germline V lookup: CDR1 MDHEN, CDR2 SYDVKM. The V end lost 1 base, the J end lost 2 bases, and 10 bases lay between the germline ends. CDR3: CASSLSVGVTDTQYF. The CDR3 DNA reads TGTGCCAGCAGTTTATCGGTGGGAGTCACAGATACGCAGTATTTT. The complete variable domain, with remaining parts taken from reference TRBV28 and TRBJ2-3, reads DVKVTQSSRYLVKRTGEKVFLECVQDMDHENMFWYRQDPGLGLRLIYFSYDVKMKEKGDIPEGYSVSREKKERFSLILESASTNQTSMYLCASSLSVGVTDTQYFGPGTRLTVL.

The CDR3 is CASRIPYEQYF. CDR3 nucleotides: TGTGCCAGCAGGATCCCCTACGAGCAGTACTTC. The J gene is TRBJ2-7, the V gene TRBV6-5; D gene uncertain. CDR3 size: 11 residues. The V and J ends lost 6 bases and 2 bases respectively, with 5 bases between them. Germline values: CDR1 MNHEY, CDR2 SVGAGI.

This chain connects TRBV24-1 to TRBJ2-3; D uncertain. The length of the CDR3 is 15 residues. V dropped 1 base and J dropped 4 bases, with 11 bases sitting between them. Germline V lookup: CDR1 KGHDR, CDR2 SFDVKD. CDR3 sequence: CATSDLVLGADTQYF. The CDR3 DNA is TGTGCCACCAGTGATTTAGTCTTAGGTGCAGATACGCAGTATTTT.

The rearrangement uses TRBV3-1 (or the pseudogene TRBV3-2) and TRBJ1-6; D unresolved. Per the germline V gene, CDR1 is LGHDT and CDR2 is YNNKEL (reference sequence). CDR3 size: 15 residues. Trimming left V 4 bases short and J 5 bases short, with 12 bases between. CDR3 region: CASSPLAPHNSPLHF. CDR3 coding DNA: TGTGCCAGCAGCCCACTTGCACCACATAATTCACCCCTCCACTTT.

The chain is built from TRBV6-5 and TRBJ2-1; D could derive from TRBD1 or TRBD2 (6 bases each). The CDR3 contains 14 residues. CDR1 and CDR2 from the germline V gene are MNHEY and SVGAGI. Trimming pared 8 bases from V and 5 bases from J, leaving 16 bases between. The CDR3 loop reads CASLEWGAHNEQFF. CDR3 sequence (DNA): TGTGCCAGCCTGGAATGGGGGGCCCACAATGAGCAGTTCTTC.

The chain is built from TRBV7-2 and TRBJ2-3; 7 bases align to TRBD2. CDR1 is SGHTA and CDR2 is FQGNSA in the germline V gene. After removal of 4 bases from V and 1 base from J, the junction contained 8 bases not matched to a gene. The CDR3 sequence is 16 residues long. The CDR3 region has the DNA TGTGCCAGCAGCTGGGCTATGGGGGGGGGCACAGATACGCAGTATTTT. The encoded protein is CASSWAMGGGTDTQYF.

V usage is TRBV7-9 and J usage is TRBJ1-2; the match to TRBD1 covers 8 bases. Germline trimming cut 11 bases from V and 5 bases from J; bases unmatched to any gene: 13. Germline V gene lookup returns CDR1 SEHNR and CDR2 FQNEAQ (reference sequence). This CDR3 region has 14 residues. CDR3: CALSPRTGTYGYTF. The CDR3 bases are TGTGCCCTCTCCCCCCGGACAGGGACTTATGGCTACACCTTC.

This clone showed up just once. The rearrangement joins TRBV27 to TRBJ2-1, with TRBD2 as a possible D gene (7 bases). This CDR3 is 12 amino acids long. Germline values: CDR1 MNHEY, CDR2 SMNVEV (reference sequence). Trimming pared 8 bases from V and 5 bases from J, leaving 10 bases between. The CDR3 loop is CASGGANNEQFF. The CDR3 DNA is TGTGCCAGCGGGGGGGCTAACAATGAGCAGTTCTTC.

This chain links TRBV4-1 with TRBJ1-1, with TRBD1 matching over 7 bases. Trimming removed 3 bases from V and 2 bases from J; junction bases left unmatched: 15. The CDR3 contains 18 residues. Germline V CDR1 and CDR2: MGHRA, YSYEKL. CDR3 coding DNA: TGCGCCAGCAGCCAGGATCGTTTCCCGGGACAGAGTAACACTGAAGCTTTCTTT. Translated, it gives CASSQDRFPGQSNTEAFF.

The chain links TRBV21-1 to TRBJ2-1; the table's D call TRBD2 went unverified against the DNA. TRBV21-1 is noted as a pseudogene. The CDR3 spans 14 residues. The CDR3 coding sequence is TGTGCCAGCAGTGGAAAGAGGGTGCTTGCTGAGCAGTTCTTC. This encodes CASSGKRVLAEQFF.

The J gene is TRBJ2-2, the V gene TRBV10-1; D possibly matches TRBD1 or TRBD2 (5 bases each). Trimming took off 8 bases at V and 6 bases at J, with 16 bases between the two ends. Germline V CDR1 and CDR2: WNHNN, SYGVQD (reference sequence). CDR3 length: 14 amino acids. CDR3 DNA: TGCGCCAGCTCGGGACCCGGCGGTCCCGGGGAGCTGTTTTTT. It is translated as CASSGPGGPGELFF.

The gene calls are TRBV28 and TRBJ2-7; 7 bases are a match to TRBD1. The germline gives CDR1 MDHEN, CDR2 SYDVKM. This CDR3 has 14 residues. V was pared by 6 bases and J by 1 base, with 6 bases of the junction left unmatched. The CDR3, as DNA: TGTGCCAGCAGACCATACAGGGGATCCTACGAGCAGTACTTC. As protein: CASRPYRGSYEQYF.

This chain uses TRBV7-3 with TRBJ1-5; no reliable D call. The ends were cut back, 3 bases at V and 4 bases at J, with 4 bases in the middle. Germline CDR1 and CDR2: SGHTA and FQGTGA. The CDR3 is 12 residues long. This CDR3 reads CASSFRNQPQHF. Written as DNA, the CDR3 is TGTGCCAGCAGCTTTCGGAATCAGCCCCAGCATTTT. The whole variable domain, filled in from reference TRBV7-3 and TRBJ1-5, reads GAGVSQTPSNKVTEKGKYVELRCDPISGHTALYWYRQSLGQGPEFLIYFQGTGAADDSGLPNDRFFAVRPEGSVSTLKIQRTERGDSAVYLCASSFRNQPQHFGDGTRLSIL.

The chain joins TRBV20-1 to TRBJ2-3, with D uncertain. V lost 3 bases to trimming and J lost 4 bases, with 2 bases between them. The CDR3 consists of 10 residues. From germline, CDR1 is DFQATT and CDR2 SNEGSKA (reference sequence). Here the CDR3 reads CSASADTQYF. In DNA form, the CDR3 reads TGCAGTGCTAGTGCAGATACGCAGTATTTT.

The chain uses TRBV7-2 and TRBJ1-6; the D is unclear. V was trimmed by 1 base and J by 9 bases, leaving 13 bases between them. CDR1 and CDR2 from the germline V gene are SGHTA and FQGNSA. This CDR3 comprises 15 residues. Written as DNA, the CDR3 is TGTGCCAGCAGCTTAGACAGAGGCTTGGGTTCACCCCTCCACTTT. Translated, it gives CASSLDRGLGSPLHF.

The chain has TRBV24-1 and TRBJ1-2; D is ambiguous. Germline V lookup: CDR1 KGHDR, CDR2 SFDVKD. The ends were cut back, 4 bases at V and 2 bases at J, with 7 bases in the middle. The length of the CDR3 is 13 residues. The CDR3 spells CATSEARNYGYTF. For the CDR3, the DNA is TGTGCCACCAGTGAGGCCAGGAACTATGGCTACACCTTC.

V gene TRBV11-3 combines with J gene TRBJ1-6, with D tentatively TRBD1 (6 bases). CDR3 length equals 15 residues. Trimming removed 0 bases at V and 8 bases at J, with 11 bases between. CDR1 is SGHNT and CDR2 is YENEEA in the germline V gene. The CDR3 nucleotides read TGTGCCAGCAGCTTAGATAGCCACAGGGATTCACCCCTCCACTTT. Encoded protein: CASSLDSHRDSPLHF.

This chain links TRBV4-1 with TRBJ1-5; D ambiguous. This CDR3 has 13 amino acids. Per germline, CDR1 MGHRA and CDR2 YSYEKL. V gave up 0 bases and J gave up 6 bases, with 6 bases separating them. CDR3 in amino acids: CASSQDRAQPQHF. The CDR3 DNA reads TGCGCCAGCAGCCAAGATCGGGCTCAGCCCCAGCATTTT.

The rearrangement links TRBV28 to TRBJ1-3; the match to TRBD1 covers 7 bases. The J segment lost 4 bases and the V segment lost 5 bases, leaving 5 bases of the junction unmatched. CDR3 size: 14 residues. The germline V gene encodes CDR1 MDHEN and CDR2 SYDVKM. The DNA of the CDR3 is TGTGCCAGCAGTCTCACAGGGGCCGGAAACACCATATATTTT. It specifies CASSLTGAGNTIYF.

The V and J genes are TRBV6-6 and TRBJ2-2; possible D gene TRBD1, 6 bases. Germline CDR1 MNHNY, CDR2 SVGAGI (reference sequence). V dropped 5 bases and J dropped 3 bases, with 13 bases sitting between them. The CDR3 sequence is 15 residues long. The CDR3 loop is CASSPVGAHTGELFF. In DNA, the CDR3 is TGTGCCAGCAGTCCGGTGGGGGCGCACACCGGGGAGCTGTTTTTT.

The V gene is TRBV28, the J gene TRBJ1-2, with D perhaps TRBD1 (6 bases). Trimming removed 2 bases from V and 8 bases from J, with 15 bases in between. Germline CDR1 reads MDHEN; CDR2 reads SYDVKM. The CDR3 loop spans 14 amino acids. The CDR3 nucleotides are TGTGCCAGCAGTTTAGACAGGCCGGTGTTGGGCTACACCTTC. Its translation: CASSLDRPVLGYTF.

The V and J genes are TRBV19 and TRBJ2-3; 15 bases map to TRBD2. In germline, CDR1 is LNHDA, CDR2 SQIVND (reference sequence). The CDR3 is 17 residues long. The junction had 5 bases not matched to a gene; V was cut back by 3 bases and J by 4 bases. CDR3: CASSMRTSGGAADTQYF. The DNA of the CDR3 is TGTGCCAGTAGTATGCGGACTAGCGGGGGGGCCGCAGATACGCAGTATTTT.

The rearrangement links TRBV2 to TRBJ2-1, with D maybe TRBD2 (6 bases). In germline, CDR1 is SNHLY, CDR2 FYNNEI. The CDR3 consists of 14 residues. Trimming left V 4 bases short and J 6 bases short, with 13 bases between. CDR3 coding DNA: TGTGCCAGCAGTGGGGGGGTAGAGGTCAATGAGCAGTTCTTC. It encodes CASSGGVEVNEQFF.

The chain employs TRBV5-6 and TRBJ2-7, with D possibly TRBD1 on 6 matching bases. Trimming left V 0 bases short and J 4 bases short, with 11 bases between. Germline lookup yields CDR1 SGHDT and CDR2 YYEEEE. CDR3 length equals 14 residues. In nucleotides, the CDR3 is TGTGCCAGCAGCTTGGAACAGGGTACTTACGAGCAGTACTTC. Its protein product is CASSLEQGTYEQYF.

This chain uses TRBV7-9 with TRBJ2-1; 9 bases are a match to TRBD2. Germline-derived CDR1 and CDR2 are SEHNR and FQNEAQ (reference sequence). The CDR3 has 17 residues. The J segment lost 0 bases and the V segment lost 4 bases, leaving 7 bases of the junction unmatched. For the CDR3, the DNA is TGTGCCAGCAGCTCATATAGCGGGGGTTTCTCCTACAATGAGCAGTTCTTC. Its protein is CASSSYSGGFSYNEQFF.

V is TRBV18 and J is TRBJ1-2, with TRBD1 as a possible D gene (5 bases). Germline V gene data show CDR1 as KGHSH and CDR2 as LQKENI. V was clipped by 3 bases and J by 4 bases, with 15 bases between them. The CDR3 length is 15 residues. CDR3 bases: TGTGCCAGCTCACCTGGGGGAGACGGATTCTATGGCTACACCTTC. Amino acids: CASSPGGDGFYGYTF.

The chain has TRBV7-3 and TRBJ2-2, with a possible D match to TRBD2 (6 bases). CDR1 and CDR2 (germline): SGHTA, FQGTGA. This CDR3 spans 16 amino acids. Trimming left V 0 bases short and J 4 bases short, with 12 bases between. The DNA of the CDR3 is TGTGCCAGCAGCTTAACTGCGGGGTATGGCACCGGGGAGCTGTTTTTT. Residues: CASSLTAGYGTGELFF.